Below are 26 T cell receptor beta chains sequenced from a single sample in a study of cytomegalovirus exposure and HLA in healthy donors. PCR used 60 Vbeta primers and 13 Jbeta primers. Generated by immunoSEQ multiplex PCR, the TCRdb table keeps only in-frame clones and is missing some. Of roughly 140,000 clones listed, around four fifths are singletons. The sequenced sample consisted of PBMCs. All receptors derive from a boy aged 2 to 10 in good health and CMV-seronegative.

V is TRBV7-6 and J is TRBJ2-2; 8 bases align to TRBD2. This CDR3 is built from 15 residues. The germline CDR1 and CDR2 sequences are SGHVS and FNYEAQ. Germline trimming cut 7 bases from V and 4 bases from J; bases unmatched to any gene: 8. The CDR3 is CASKVRGVSTGELFF. The CDR3 coding sequence is TGTGCCAGCAAGGTGCGGGGGGTCAGCACCGGGGAGCTGTTTTTT.

This clone was seen a single time. The V call is TRBV15, the J call TRBJ1-3; no clear D. V was cut by 6 bases and J by 9 bases, with 12 bases left in between. Germline V gene lookup returns CDR1 LNHNV and CDR2 YYDKDF (reference sequence). The CDR3 runs to 12 residues. The DNA of the CDR3 is TGTGCCACCAGTTCTTCCTATGGCACCATATATTTT. This sequence encodes CATSSSYGTIYF. The entire variable domain, with the rest obtained from reference TRBV15 and TRBJ1-3, is as follows: DAMVIQNPRYQVTQFGKPVTLSCSQTLNHNVMYWYQQKSSQAPKLLFHYYDKDFNNEADTPDNFQSRRPNTSFCFLDIRSPGLGDTAMYLCATSSSYGTIYFGEGSWLTVV.

The chain carries TRBV5-4 and TRBJ1-1, with a possible D match to TRBD1 (6 bases). The CDR3 length is 11 residues. CDR1 and CDR2 (germline): SGHNT, YYREEE (reference sequence). Trimming shortened V by 1 base and J by 11 bases, and 9 bases separated the two germline ends. CDR3 bases: TGTGCCAGCAGCTTGAAGGGGGAGGCTTTCTTT. Translation gives CASSLKGEAFF.

The V call is TRBV4-1, the J call TRBJ1-5; unclear D gene. The ends were cut back, 0 bases at V and 0 bases at J, with 12 bases in the middle. The CDR3 has 17 amino acids. Per germline, CDR1 MGHRA and CDR2 YSYEKL. In nucleotides, the CDR3 is TGCGCCAGCAGCCAAGAGGCTCCACCTTATAGCAATCAGCCCCAGCATTTT. The encoded protein is CASSQEAPPYSNQPQHF.

The rearrangement joins TRBV27 to TRBJ1-5, with D possibly TRBD1 on 6 matching bases. CDR1 and CDR2 (germline): MNHEY, SMNVEV (reference sequence). Trimming removed 3 bases at V and 7 bases at J, with 7 bases between. The CDR3 is 12 residues long. The CDR3 is CASSFRGQPQHF. CDR3 DNA sequence: TGTGCCAGCAGTTTCAGGGGACAGCCCCAGCATTTT.

This chain joins TRBV7-2 and TRBJ1-5, with 8 bases lining up with TRBD1. This CDR3 comprises 15 residues. V lost 5 bases, J lost 7 bases, and 10 bases stayed unmatched. Looked up from germline, CDR1 is SGHTA and CDR2 is FQGNSA. In nucleotides, the CDR3 is TGTGCCAGCAGCCTTGGACAGGGATGGGTGCAGCCCCAGCATTTT. It yields the protein CASSLGQGWVQPQHF.

The V call is TRBV7-8, the J call TRBJ2-7; 7 bases align to TRBD1. Germline CDR1 is SGHVS and CDR2 is FQNEAQ. V lost 5 bases to trimming and J lost 7 bases; unmatched junction nucleotides: 20. The CDR3 extends over 17 amino acids. The CDR3 DNA reads TGTGCCAGCAGCGTAAGACAGGGATCGGGATATCTACGAGAGCAGTACTTC. It is translated as CASSVRQGSGYLREQYF.

CDR3 sequence: CASSDSPLTDSGEQYF. CDR3 coding DNA: TGCGCCAGCAGCGATTCCCCTCTGACAGACTCAGGAGAGCAGTACTTC. The chain couples TRBV4-1 to TRBJ2-7; D may be TRBD1 (5 bases). CDR3 length equals 16 residues. V lost 5 bases and J 7 bases, leaving 24 bases between the germline ends. CDR1 and CDR2 from the germline V gene are MGHRA and YSYEKL.

The V and J genes are TRBV29-1 and TRBJ2-7; D unclear. This CDR3 spans 12 amino acids. V lost 4 bases, J lost 2 bases, and 9 bases lay in between. Germline CDR1 reads SQVTM; CDR2 reads ANQGSEA. CDR3 bases: TGCAGCGTTGGTGGCAGTACCTACGAGCAGTACTTC. Its protein product is CSVGGSTYEQYF.

In nucleotides, the CDR3 is TGTGCCAGCAGGCTCCCCCCACTCTACGAGCAGTACTTC. It encodes CASRLPPLYEQYF. V is TRBV7-3 and J is TRBJ2-7, with D hard to call. The CDR3 length is 13 residues. V lost 6 bases and J lost 3, with 12 bases in between. The germline gives CDR1 SGHTA, CDR2 FQGTGA.

This clone was recorded a few times. The chain combines TRBV2 with TRBJ2-4, with D possibly TRBD1 on 5 matching bases. The CDR3 has 11 amino acids. Deletions cut 4 bases from V and 12 bases from J, with 10 bases between. The germline gives CDR1 SNHLY, CDR2 FYNNEI. The CDR3 is CASSGQSDQYF. The CDR3 coding sequence is TGTGCCAGCAGTGGACAGAGCGATCAGTACTTC.

The rearrangement uses TRBV18 and TRBJ2-7; no definite D call. The CDR3 sequence is 14 residues long. Germline CDR1 reads KGHSH; CDR2 reads LQKENI. Trimming pared 1 base from V and 3 bases from J, leaving 10 bases between. CDR3 sequence: CASSPLPTNYEQYF. CDR3 sequence (DNA): TGTGCCAGCTCACCACTACCCACTAACTACGAGCAGTACTTC.

This chain's CDR3 is CASSRGTGNTIYF. The CDR3 DNA reads as TGTGCCAGCAGCCGGGGAACTGGAAACACCATATATTTT. The chain joins TRBV11-2 to TRBJ1-3; D uncertain. V was clipped by 5 bases and J by 2 bases, with 7 bases between them. This CDR3 spans 13 amino acids. Germline V lookup: CDR1 SGHAT, CDR2 FQNNGV.

The chain joins TRBV10-1 to TRBJ1-1, with 7 bases fitting TRBD1. The germline CDR1 and CDR2 sequences are WNHNN and SYGVQD (reference sequence). The trim removed 6 bases at V and 5 bases at J, leaving 9 bases unmatched. There are 14 residues in the CDR3. Here the CDR3 reads CASREGTDNTEAFF. The CDR3 region has the DNA TGCGCCAGCAGGGAAGGGACAGACAATACTGAAGCTTTCTTT.

In this sample, this clone turned up once. The V gene is TRBV7-3, the J gene TRBJ2-2, with D possibly being TRBD2 (6 bases). The CDR3 runs to 15 residues. The germline V gene encodes CDR1 SGHTA and CDR2 FQGTGA. V was shortened by 0 bases and J by 4 bases, with 9 bases between the two germline ends. CDR3 bases: TGTGCCAGCAGCTTAACGCGCGGGACCACCGGGGAGCTGTTTTTT. Amino acids: CASSLTRGTTGELFF.

This CDR3 reads CASSLDPGRETQYF. For the CDR3, the DNA is TGTGCCAGCAGCTTAGATCCGGGGAGGGAGACCCAGTACTTC. The chain is built from TRBV11-3 and TRBJ2-5; D possibly corresponds to TRBD2 (6 bases). The CDR3 spans 14 residues. Germline CDR1 SGHNT, CDR2 YENEEA. V was shortened by 0 bases and J by 5 bases, with 10 bases between the two germline ends.

The genes are TRBV25-1 and TRBJ2-2; 8 nucleotides match TRBD1. Germline V gives CDR1 MGHDK, CDR2 SYGVNS. The CDR3 sequence is 15 residues long. J gave up 6 bases and V 2 bases, and 5 bases lay outside the gene matches. CDR3 DNA: TGTGCCAGCAGTGAAGGACAGGGTGACGCCGGGGAGCTGTTTTTT. Its protein product is CASSEGQGDAGELFF.

This chain uses TRBV25-1 with TRBJ2-3; D gene unclear. CDR1 and CDR2 from the germline V gene are MGHDK and SYGVNS. This CDR3 has 13 amino acids. V was clipped by 6 bases and J by 6 bases, with 13 bases between them. The CDR3 sequence: CASRQHLGDTQYF. CDR3 nucleotides: TGTGCCAGCAGACAGCACTTAGGCGATACGCAGTATTTT.

This chain joins TRBV25-1 and TRBJ1-1; D gene unclear. The ends were cut back, 6 bases at V and 5 bases at J, with 13 bases in the middle. Per germline, CDR1 MGHDK and CDR2 SYGVNS. The CDR3 consists of 13 residues. The chain's CDR3 is CASSPPAGTEAFF. As DNA, the CDR3 is TGTGCCAGCAGCCCGCCGGCCGGGACTGAAGCTTTCTTT.

The chain is built from TRBV12-1 and TRBJ2-1; TRBD2, the table's D call, was not compared with the DNA. TRBV12-1 is termed a pseudogene. The CDR3 spans 17 residues. The CDR3, as DNA: TGTGCCAGCAGCTTTGTCCCAACTAGCGGGAGGGGCAATGAGCAGTTCTTC. Its translation: CASSFVPTSGRGNEQFF.

The rearrangement uses TRBV29-1 and TRBJ1-2; D perhaps matches TRBD1 (5 bases). Trimming stripped 6 bases from V and 3 bases from J, with 11 bases between. The germline gives CDR1 SQVTM, CDR2 ANQGSEA. CDR3 size: 12 residues. As DNA, the CDR3 is TGCAGCGTGACGACAGCCCACTATGGCTACACCTTC. Translated, it gives CSVTTAHYGYTF. Full variable domain (missing parts from reference TRBV29-1 and TRBJ1-2): SAVISQKPSRDICQRGTSLTIQCQVDSQVTMMFWYRQQPGQSLTLIATANQGSEATYESGFVIDKFPISRPNLTFSTLTVSNMSPEDSSIYLCSVTTAHYGYTFGSGTRLTVV.

The J gene is TRBJ2-2, the V gene TRBV13; maybe TRBD1 (5 bases). The CDR3 contains 13 residues. V shed 6 bases and J shed 5 bases, with 10 bases lying between them. Germline values: CDR1 PRHDT, CDR2 FYEKMQ (reference sequence). The CDR3 loop reads CASRSGWTGELFF. In nucleotides, the CDR3 is TGTGCCAGCAGATCAGGGTGGACCGGGGAGCTGTTTTTT.

The V call is TRBV5-5, the J call TRBJ1-1; D remains ambiguous. Germline lookup yields CDR1 SGHKS and CDR2 YYEKEE (reference sequence). CDR3 length: 17 residues. The ends were cut back, 4 bases at V and 0 bases at J, with 19 bases in the middle. For the CDR3, the DNA is TGTGCCAGCAGCCGGCCAGCGATCGAGAGGTTGAACACTGAAGCTTTCTTT. Its protein product is CASSRPAIERLNTEAFF.

This chain joins TRBV11-2 and TRBJ1-3, with D possibly matching TRBD1 (6 bases). The CDR3 totals 16 residues. Trimming removed 6 bases at V and 0 bases at J, with 15 bases between. Germline lookup yields CDR1 SGHAT and CDR2 FQNNGV. CDR3 bases: TGTGCCAGCAGGAAACCGGGACAAGTCTCTGGAAACACCATATATTTT. Translation: CASRKPGQVSGNTIYF.

The gene calls are TRBV7-8 and TRBJ2-7; TRBD2 matches 10 bases. V lost 4 bases, J lost 0 bases, and 3 bases stayed unmatched. The CDR3 sequence is 15 residues long. The V gene's germline CDR1 is SGHVS and CDR2 FQNEAQ. This CDR3 reads CASSSAGGPSYEQYF. DNA of the CDR3: TGTGCCAGCAGCTCAGCGGGAGGGCCCTCCTACGAGCAGTACTTC. The whole variable domain, remainder taken from reference TRBV7-8 and TRBJ2-7, is GAGVSQSPRYKVAKRGQDVALRCDPISGHVSLFWYQQALGQGPEFLTYFQNEAQLDKSGLPSDRFFAERPEGSVSTLKIQRTQQEDSAVYLCASSSAGGPSYEQYFGPGTRLTVT.

This sequence joins TRBV11-2 and TRBJ1-6; possible D gene TRBD1, 5 bases. The CDR3 extends over 14 amino acids. The ends were cut back, 5 bases at V and 9 bases at J, with 14 bases in the middle. Germline CDR1 and CDR2: SGHAT and FQNNGV. As DNA, the CDR3 is TGTGCCAGCAGCCTAAGCGATCAGGGTTCACCCCTCCACTTT. Its translation is CASSLSDQGSPLHF.